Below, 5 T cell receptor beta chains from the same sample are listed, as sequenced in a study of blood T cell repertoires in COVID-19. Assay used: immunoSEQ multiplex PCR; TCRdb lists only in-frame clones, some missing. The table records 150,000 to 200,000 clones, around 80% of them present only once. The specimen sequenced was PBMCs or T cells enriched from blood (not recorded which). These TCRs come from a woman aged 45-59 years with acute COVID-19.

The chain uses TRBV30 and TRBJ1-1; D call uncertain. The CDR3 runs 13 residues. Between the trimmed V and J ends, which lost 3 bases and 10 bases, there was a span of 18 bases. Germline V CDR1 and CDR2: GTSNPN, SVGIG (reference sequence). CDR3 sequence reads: CAWSGNSLGAAFF. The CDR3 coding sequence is TGTGCCTGGAGCGGGAATAGCTTAGGAGCAGCTTTCTTT.

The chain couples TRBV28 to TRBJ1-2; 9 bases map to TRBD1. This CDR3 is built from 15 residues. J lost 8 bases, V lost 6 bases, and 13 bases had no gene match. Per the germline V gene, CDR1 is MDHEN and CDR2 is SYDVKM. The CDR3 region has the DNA TGTGCCAGCAGCACCCGGGACAGGGTTTCTCGGGGCTACACCTTC. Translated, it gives CASSTRDRVSRGYTF.

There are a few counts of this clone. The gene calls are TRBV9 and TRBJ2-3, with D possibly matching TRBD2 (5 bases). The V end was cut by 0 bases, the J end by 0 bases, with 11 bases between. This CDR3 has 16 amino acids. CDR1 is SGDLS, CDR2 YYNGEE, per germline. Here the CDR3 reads CASSVGRSRSTDTQYF. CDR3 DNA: TGTGCCAGCAGCGTAGGGAGGTCGCGCAGCACAGATACGCAGTATTTT.

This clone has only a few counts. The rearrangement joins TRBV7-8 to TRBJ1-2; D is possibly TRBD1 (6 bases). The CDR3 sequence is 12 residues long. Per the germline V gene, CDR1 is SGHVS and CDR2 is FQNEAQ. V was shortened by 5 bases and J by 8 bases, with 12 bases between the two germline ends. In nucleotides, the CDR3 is TGTGCCAGCAGCCCTGGACAGACAGGCTACACCTTC. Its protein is CASSPGQTGYTF.

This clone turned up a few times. The DNA for the CDR3 is TGTGCCAGCAGCGGGATGGCAGGCAATCAGCCCCAGCATTTT. It translates to CASSGMAGNQPQHF. The chain couples TRBV27 to TRBJ1-5; D not resolved. The CDR3 is 14 amino acids. The germline V gene encodes CDR1 MNHEY and CDR2 SMNVEV (reference sequence). The V and J ends lost 6 bases and 2 bases respectively, with 11 bases between them.